The subject of this entry is one T cell receptor beta chain. What it binds is unknown. Approximately 100,000 TCR templates were measured in each sample. The data were produced by immunoSEQ multiplex PCR, yet TCRdb's version contains in-frame clones alone and is incomplete. The sample carries more than 70,000 clones, 95% recorded once. The entry originates in a study of siplizumab effects on memory and regulatory T cells. The CDR3 runs to 16 residues. In germline, CDR1 is MDHEN, CDR2 SYDVKM. V was shortened by 6 bases and J by 0 bases, with 15 bases between the two germline ends. Study observations and caveats: Naive T cells were seen as more diverse than memory cells and as major alloresponse contributors. Proliferating Tregs in siplizumab cultures were never verified as suppressive. Naive or memory phenotype was unassignable for roughly 75-96% of proliferating CD4+ or CD8+ clones.

The TCR was taken from a human donor in good health. The specimen was CD8+ T cells sorted from blood. V is TRBV28 and J is TRBJ2-4; maybe TRBD1 (6 bases). The CDR3 region has the DNA TGTGCCAGCAGGTTAACAGGGTCCTTAGCCAAAAACATTCAGTACTTC. Translation: CASRLTGSLAKNIQYF.